This T cell receptor (beta chain) was found in a study of T cell responses to AZD1222 COVID-19 vaccine. The assay was immunoSEQ multiplex PCR, and TCRdb's table has in-frame clones only and misses some. Of around 120,000 clones listed, around 90% were seen once; the top ten hold approximately 1.3%. The CDR3 has 13 amino acids. The V end was cut by 6 bases, the J end by 5 bases, with 13 bases between. Germline CDR1 is MNHEY and CDR2 is SMNVEV (reference sequence). V is TRBV27 and J is TRBJ1-2; D gene ambiguous. Sequences were derived from peripheral blood, sampled on day 0 of AZD1222 vaccination. This TCR was recovered from an adult in good health. The CDR3 protein is CASSRQVGYGYTF. The CDR3 nucleotides read TGTGCCAGCAGCCGTCAAGTGGGGTATGGCTACACCTTC.